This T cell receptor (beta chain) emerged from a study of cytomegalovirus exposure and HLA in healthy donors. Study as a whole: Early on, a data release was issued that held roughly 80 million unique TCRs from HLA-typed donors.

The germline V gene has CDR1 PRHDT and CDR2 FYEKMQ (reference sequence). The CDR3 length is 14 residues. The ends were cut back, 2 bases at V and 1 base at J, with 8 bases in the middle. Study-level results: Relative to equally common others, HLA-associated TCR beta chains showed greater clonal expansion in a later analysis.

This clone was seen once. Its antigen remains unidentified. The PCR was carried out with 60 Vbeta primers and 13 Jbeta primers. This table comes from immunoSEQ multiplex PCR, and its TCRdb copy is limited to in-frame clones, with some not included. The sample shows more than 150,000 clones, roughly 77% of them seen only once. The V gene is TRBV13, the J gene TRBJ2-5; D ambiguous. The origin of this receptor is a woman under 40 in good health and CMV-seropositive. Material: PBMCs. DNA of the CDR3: TGTGCCAGCAGCTTAAACACCCTCCAAGAGACCCAGTACTTC. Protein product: CASSLNTLQETQYF.